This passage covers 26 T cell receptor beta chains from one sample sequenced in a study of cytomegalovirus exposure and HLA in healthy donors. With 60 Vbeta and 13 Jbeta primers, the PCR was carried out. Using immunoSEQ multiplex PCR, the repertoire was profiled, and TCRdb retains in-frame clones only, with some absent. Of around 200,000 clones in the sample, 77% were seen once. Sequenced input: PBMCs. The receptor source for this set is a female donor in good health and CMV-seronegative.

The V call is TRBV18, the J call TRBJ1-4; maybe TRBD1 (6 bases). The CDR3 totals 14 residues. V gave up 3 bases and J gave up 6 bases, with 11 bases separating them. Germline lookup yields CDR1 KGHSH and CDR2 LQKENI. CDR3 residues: CASSPTGPDEKLFF. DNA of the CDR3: TGTGCCAGCTCACCGACAGGACCCGATGAAAAACTGTTTTTT. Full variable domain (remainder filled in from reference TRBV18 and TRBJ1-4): NAGVMQNPRHLVRRRGQEARLRCSPMKGHSHVYWYRQLPEEGLKFMVYLQKENIIDESGMPKERFSAEFPKEGPSILRIQQVVRGDSAAYFCASSPTGPDEKLFFGSGTQLSVL.

The DNA of the CDR3 is TGCGCCAGCAGCTTGCGGACTAGCGGGTTCCCCTACGAGCAGTACTTC. This translates into CASSLRTSGFPYEQYF. The rearrangement links TRBV5-1 to TRBJ2-5; TRBD2 matches 11 bases. The last part of the DNA fits TRBJ2-7 better; the J call may be wrong. CDR3 length: 16 amino acids. Per germline, CDR1 SGHRS and CDR2 YFSETQ.

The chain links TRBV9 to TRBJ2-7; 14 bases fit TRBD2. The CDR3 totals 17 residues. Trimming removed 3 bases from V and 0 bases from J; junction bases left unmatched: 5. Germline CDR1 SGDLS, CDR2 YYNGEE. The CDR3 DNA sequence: TGTGCCAGCAGCGGTGGGACTAGCGGGGGCAGCTCCTACGAGCAGTACTTC. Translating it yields CASSGGTSGGSSYEQYF.

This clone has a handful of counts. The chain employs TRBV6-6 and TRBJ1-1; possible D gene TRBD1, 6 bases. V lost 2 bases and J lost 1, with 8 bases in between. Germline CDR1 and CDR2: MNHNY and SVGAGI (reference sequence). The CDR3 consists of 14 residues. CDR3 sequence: CASSYPDRNTEAFF. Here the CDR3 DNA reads TGTGCCAGCAGTTACCCGGACAGGAACACTGAAGCTTTCTTT.

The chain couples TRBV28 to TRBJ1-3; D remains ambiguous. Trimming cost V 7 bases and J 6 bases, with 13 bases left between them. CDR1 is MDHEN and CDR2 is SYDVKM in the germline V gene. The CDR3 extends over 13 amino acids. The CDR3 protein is CASKAGKVNTIYF. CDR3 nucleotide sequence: TGTGCCAGCAAGGCAGGCAAAGTAAACACCATATATTTT.

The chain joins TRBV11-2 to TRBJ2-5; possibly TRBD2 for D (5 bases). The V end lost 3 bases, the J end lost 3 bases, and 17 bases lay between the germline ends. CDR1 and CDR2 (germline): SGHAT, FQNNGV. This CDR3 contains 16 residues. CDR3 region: CASSFLAPLGKETQYF. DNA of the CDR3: TGTGCCAGCAGCTTTCTAGCACCCCTAGGGAAAGAGACCCAGTACTTC. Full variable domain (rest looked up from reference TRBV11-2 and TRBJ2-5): EAGVAQSPRYKIIEKRQSVAFWCNPISGHATLYWYQQILGQGPKLLIQFQNNGVVDDSQLPKDRFSAERLKGVDSTLKIQPAKLEDSAVYLCASSFLAPLGKETQYFGPGTRLLVL.

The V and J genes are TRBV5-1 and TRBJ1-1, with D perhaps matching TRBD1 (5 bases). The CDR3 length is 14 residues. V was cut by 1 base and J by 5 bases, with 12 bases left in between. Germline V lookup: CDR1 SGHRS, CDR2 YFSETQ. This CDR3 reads CASSLYGAGTEAFF. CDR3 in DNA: TGCGCCAGCAGCTTGTACGGGGCGGGGACTGAAGCTTTCTTT.

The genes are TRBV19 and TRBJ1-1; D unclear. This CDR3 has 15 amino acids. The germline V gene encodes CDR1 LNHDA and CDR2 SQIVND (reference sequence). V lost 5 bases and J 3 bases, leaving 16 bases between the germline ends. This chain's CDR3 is CASSDQAGLHTEAFF. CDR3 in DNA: TGTGCCAGTAGTGATCAAGCAGGACTACACACTGAAGCTTTCTTT.

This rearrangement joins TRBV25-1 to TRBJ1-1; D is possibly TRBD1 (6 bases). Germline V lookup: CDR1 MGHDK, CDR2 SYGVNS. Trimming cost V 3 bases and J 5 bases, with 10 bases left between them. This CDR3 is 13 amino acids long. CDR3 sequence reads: CASSDYRATEAFF. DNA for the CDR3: TGTGCCAGCAGTGATTACAGGGCAACTGAAGCTTTCTTT. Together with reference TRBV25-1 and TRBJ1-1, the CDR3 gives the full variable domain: EADIYQTPRYLVIGTGKKITLECSQTMGHDKMYWYQQDPGMELHLIHYSYGVNSTEKGDLSSESTVSRIRTEHFPLTLESARPSHTSQYLCASSDYRATEAFFGQGTRLTVV.

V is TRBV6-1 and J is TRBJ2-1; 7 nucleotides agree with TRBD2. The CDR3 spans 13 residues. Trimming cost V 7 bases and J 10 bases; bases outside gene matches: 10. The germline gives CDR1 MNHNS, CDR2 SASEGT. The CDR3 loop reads CASTEAQGLEQFF. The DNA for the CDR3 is TGTGCCAGCACCGAAGCGCAGGGACTAGAGCAGTTCTTC.

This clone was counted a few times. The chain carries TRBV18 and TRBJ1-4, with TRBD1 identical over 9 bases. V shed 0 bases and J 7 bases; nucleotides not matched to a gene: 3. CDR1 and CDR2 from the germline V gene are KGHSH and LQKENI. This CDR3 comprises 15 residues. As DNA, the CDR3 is TGTGCCAGCTCACCACCGCAGGACAGGGGTGAAAAACTGTTTTTT. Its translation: CASSPPQDRGEKLFF.

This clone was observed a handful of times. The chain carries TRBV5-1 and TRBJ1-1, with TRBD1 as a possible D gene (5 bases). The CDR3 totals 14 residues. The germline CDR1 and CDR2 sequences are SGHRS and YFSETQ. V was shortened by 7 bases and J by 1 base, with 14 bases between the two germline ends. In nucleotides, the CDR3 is TGCGCCAGCGCTGCGGGACCCTCGAACACTGAAGCTTTCTTT. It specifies CASAAGPSNTEAFF.

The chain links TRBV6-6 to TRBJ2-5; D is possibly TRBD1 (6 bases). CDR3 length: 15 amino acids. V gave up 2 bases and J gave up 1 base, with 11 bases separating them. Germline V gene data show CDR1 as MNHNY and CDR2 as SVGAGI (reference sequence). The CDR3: CASSYGRGFQETQYF. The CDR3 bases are TGTGCCAGCAGTTACGGCAGGGGCTTCCAAGAGACCCAGTACTTC.

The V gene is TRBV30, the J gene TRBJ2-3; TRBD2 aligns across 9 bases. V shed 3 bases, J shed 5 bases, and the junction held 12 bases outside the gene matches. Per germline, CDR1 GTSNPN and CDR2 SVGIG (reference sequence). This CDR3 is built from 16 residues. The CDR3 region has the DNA TGTGCCTGGAGGCGTGGGGCGGGGGGGCTCGGAGATACGCAGTATTTT. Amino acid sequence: CAWRRGAGGLGDTQYF.

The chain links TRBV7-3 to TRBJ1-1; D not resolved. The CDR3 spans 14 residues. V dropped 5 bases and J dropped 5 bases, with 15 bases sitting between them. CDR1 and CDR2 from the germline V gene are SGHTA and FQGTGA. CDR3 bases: TGTGCCAGCAGCCAAGAGGCTAGCACAACTGAAGCTTTCTTT. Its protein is CASSQEASTTEAFF.

CDR3 in DNA: TGCGCCAGCATTGAAACAGGGGGGCCGAACACCGGGGAGCTGTTTTTT. Encoded protein: CASIETGGPNTGELFF. V and J are TRBV5-1 and TRBJ2-2; 8 nucleotides match TRBD1. V was pared by 6 bases and J by 0 bases, with 7 bases of the junction left unmatched. CDR1 is SGHRS and CDR2 is YFSETQ in the germline V gene. The CDR3 consists of 16 residues.

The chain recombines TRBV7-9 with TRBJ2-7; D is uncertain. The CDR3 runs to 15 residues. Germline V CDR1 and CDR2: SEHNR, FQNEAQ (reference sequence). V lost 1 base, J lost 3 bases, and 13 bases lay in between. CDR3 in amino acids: CASSLEVGRIYEQYF. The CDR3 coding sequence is TGTGCCAGCAGCTTAGAGGTGGGCAGGATCTACGAGCAGTACTTC.

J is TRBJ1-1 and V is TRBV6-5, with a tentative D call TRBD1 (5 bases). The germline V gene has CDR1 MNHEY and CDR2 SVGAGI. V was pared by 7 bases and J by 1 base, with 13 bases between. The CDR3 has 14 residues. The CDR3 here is CASTKGRENTEAFF. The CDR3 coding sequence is TGTGCCAGCACCAAGGGGCGAGAGAACACTGAAGCTTTCTTT.

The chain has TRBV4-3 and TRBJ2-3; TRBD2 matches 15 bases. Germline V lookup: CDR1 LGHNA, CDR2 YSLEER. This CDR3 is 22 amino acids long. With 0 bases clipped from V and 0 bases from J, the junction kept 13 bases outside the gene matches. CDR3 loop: CASSQDRRTSGGAIGSTDTQYF. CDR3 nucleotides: TGCGCCAGCAGCCAAGATAGAAGGACTAGCGGGGGGGCAATCGGAAGCACAGATACGCAGTATTTT.

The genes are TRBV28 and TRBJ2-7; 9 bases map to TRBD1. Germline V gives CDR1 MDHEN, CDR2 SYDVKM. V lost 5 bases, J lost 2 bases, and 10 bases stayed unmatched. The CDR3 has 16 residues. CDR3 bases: TGTGCCAGCAGTCTAGTCCCGGACAGGGGTCCCTACGAGCAGTACTTC. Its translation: CASSLVPDRGPYEQYF. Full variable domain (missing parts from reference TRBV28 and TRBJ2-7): DVKVTQSSRYLVKRTGEKVFLECVQDMDHENMFWYRQDPGLGLRLIYFSYDVKMKEKGDIPEGYSVSREKKERFSLILESASTNQTSMYLCASSLVPDRGPYEQYFGPGTRLTVT.

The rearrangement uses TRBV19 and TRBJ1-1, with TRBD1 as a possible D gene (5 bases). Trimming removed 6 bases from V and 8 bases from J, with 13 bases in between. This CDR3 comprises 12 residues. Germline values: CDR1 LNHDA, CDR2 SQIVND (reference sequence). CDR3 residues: CASSSKGLEAFF. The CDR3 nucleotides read TGTGCCAGTAGCTCGAAGGGACTAGAAGCTTTCTTT.

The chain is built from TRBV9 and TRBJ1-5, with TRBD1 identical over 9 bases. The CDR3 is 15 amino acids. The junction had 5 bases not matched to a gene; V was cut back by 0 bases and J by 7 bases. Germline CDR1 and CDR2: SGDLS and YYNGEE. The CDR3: CASSVEGTGYQPQHF. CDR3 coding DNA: TGTGCCAGCAGCGTAGAGGGGACAGGGTACCAGCCCCAGCATTTT.

CDR3 loop: CASSLSFSGSQETQYF. CDR3 DNA: TGTGCCAGCAGCTTAAGTTTTAGCGGGTCCCAAGAGACCCAGTACTTC. The chain has TRBV7-3 and TRBJ2-5; 7 positions agree with TRBD2. This CDR3 comprises 16 residues. Trimming cost V 1 base and J 1 base; bases outside gene matches: 6. Per germline, CDR1 SGHTA and CDR2 FQGTGA.

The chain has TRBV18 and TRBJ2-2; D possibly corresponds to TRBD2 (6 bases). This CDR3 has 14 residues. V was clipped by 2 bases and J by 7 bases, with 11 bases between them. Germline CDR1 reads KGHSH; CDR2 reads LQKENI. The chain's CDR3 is CASSPASVDGELFF. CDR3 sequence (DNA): TGTGCCAGCTCACCAGCTAGCGTTGACGGGGAGCTGTTTTTT.

The CDR3 region is CASSPGQGTYEQYF. The CDR3 DNA reads TGTGCCAGCAGCCCGGGACAGGGGACCTACGAGCAGTACTTC. The rearrangement uses TRBV2 and TRBJ2-7; 10 bases line up with TRBD1. The germline gives CDR1 SNHLY, CDR2 FYNNEI. The CDR3 has 14 residues. J gave up 2 bases and V 6 bases, and 4 bases lay outside the gene matches.

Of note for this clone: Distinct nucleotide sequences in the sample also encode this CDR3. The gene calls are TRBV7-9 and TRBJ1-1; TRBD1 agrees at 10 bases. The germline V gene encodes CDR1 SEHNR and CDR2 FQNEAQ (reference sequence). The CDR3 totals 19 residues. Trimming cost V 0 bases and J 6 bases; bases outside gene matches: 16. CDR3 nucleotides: TGTGCCAGCAGCTTAGCCTTCAGAACAGGAGGGACAGGGGTAGCTGAAGCTTTCTTT. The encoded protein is CASSLAFRTGGTGVAEAFF.